The sequence of this T cell receptor beta chain was determined in a study of blood T cell repertoires in COVID-19. Study-wide context: COVID-19 samples, acute and convalescent, were from the United States, Italy and Spain. Sources were T cells, B-cell-depleted T cells, or PBMCs; the material itself was cDNA or gDNA.

J gave up 5 bases and V 3 bases, and 3 bases lay outside the gene matches. Germline V gene lookup returns CDR1 LGHDT and CDR2 YNNKEL (reference sequence). The CDR3 has 14 residues. Original processing notes: By means of reference gene primer amplification, nucleated cell counts were estimated. The table came from immunoSEQ multiplex PCR; TCRdb's copy has only in-frame clones and leaves some out. V and J calls and clone size come straight from that table; D and trimming were deduced from the DNA. The sample has about 180,000 clones; around 87% are singletons. The rearrangement joins TRBV3-1 (or the pseudogene TRBV3-2) to TRBJ1-1, with 10 nucleotides matching TRBD1. This TCR derives from a man aged 40-49 years with active or convalescent COVID-19. The sample taken for sequencing was peripheral blood. CDR3 sequence reads: CASSQGQGKTEAFF. DNA of the CDR3: TGTGCCAGCAGCCAGGGACAGGGGAAGACTGAAGCTTTCTTT.